This T cell receptor (beta chain) was captured in a study of OX40 agonist ivuxolimab in advanced cancers. Sampled blood was obtained at baseline, cycle 4 day 1, and cycle 7 day 1. This clone has just one count. Some clones are missing from TCRdb's copy, which holds only in-frame ones; the method was immunoSEQ multiplex PCR. This sample has 40,000 to 65,000 clones, with about 88% found just once. Germline loops: CDR1 SGHAT, CDR2 FQNNGV. This CDR3 region has 14 residues. V was shortened by 1 base and J by 5 bases, with 10 bases between the two germline ends. The genes are TRBV11-2 and TRBJ2-3; the D gene is possibly TRBD1 (5 bases). The sample was CD4+ or CD8+ T cells sorted from blood, taken in a trial of the OX40 agonist ivuxolimab. The receptor was isolated from an adult with an advanced solid tumor such as melanoma, head and neck, liver or kidney cancer. The CDR3 region is CASSLGSGIDTQYF. The CDR3 DNA sequence: TGTGCCAGCAGCTTAGGGTCAGGGATAGATACGCAGTATTTT.